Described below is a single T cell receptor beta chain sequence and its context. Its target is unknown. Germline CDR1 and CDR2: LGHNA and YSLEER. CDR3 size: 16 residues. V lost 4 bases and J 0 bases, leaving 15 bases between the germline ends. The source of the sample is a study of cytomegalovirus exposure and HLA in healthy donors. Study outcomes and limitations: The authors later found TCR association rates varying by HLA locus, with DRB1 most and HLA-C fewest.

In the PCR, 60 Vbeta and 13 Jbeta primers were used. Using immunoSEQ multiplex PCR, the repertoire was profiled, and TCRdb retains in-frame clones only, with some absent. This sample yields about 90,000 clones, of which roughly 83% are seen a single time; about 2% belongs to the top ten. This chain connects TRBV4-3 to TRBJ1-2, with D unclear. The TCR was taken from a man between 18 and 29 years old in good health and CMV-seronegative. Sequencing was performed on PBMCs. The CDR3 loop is CASSPEPTPANYGYTF. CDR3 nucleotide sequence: TGCGCCAGCAGCCCCGAACCGACACCTGCTAACTATGGCTACACCTTC.